The entry below describes one T cell receptor (beta chain). Its matching antigen is unknown. Assay used: immunoSEQ multiplex PCR; TCRdb lists only in-frame clones, some missing. Among approximately 68,000 clones listed, about 90% were seen once. Autoimmune disease history or systemic immunosuppression was exclusionary. The sample is drawn from a study of OX40 agonist ivuxolimab in advanced cancers. Background on the study: Intravenous ivuxolimab was administered to patients every 2 weeks at 0.01 to 10 mg/kg. Study-level points and caveats: CD4+ T cells averaged fewer expanded clones than CD8+ T cells. Dose levels from 0.1 to 3.0 mg/kg saw CD4+ and CD8+ blood T cells expand clonally by week 6.

Germline loops: CDR1 SGDLS, CDR2 YYNGEE. Deletions cut 5 bases from V and 5 bases from J, with 13 bases between. This CDR3 has 14 amino acids. The TCR comes from an adult with an advanced solid tumor such as melanoma, head and neck, liver or kidney cancer. Sequenced here: CD4+ or CD8+ T cells sorted from blood, sampled in a trial of the OX40 agonist ivuxolimab. The chain links TRBV9 to TRBJ1-4; D possibly corresponds to TRBD1 (5 bases). The CDR3: CASSLTAANEKLFF. The CDR3 DNA reads TGTGCCAGCAGTTTGACAGCGGCGAATGAAAAACTGTTTTTT. Full variable domain (remainder filled in from reference TRBV9 and TRBJ1-4): DSGVTQTPKHLITATGQRVTLRCSPRSGDLSVYWYQQSLDQGLQFLIQYYNGEERAKGNILERFSAQQFPDLHSELNLSSLELGDSALYFCASSLTAANEKLFFGSGTQLSVL.